This T cell receptor (beta chain) was obtained from a study of blood T cell repertoires in COVID-19. Data came from immunoSEQ multiplex PCR; TCRdb stores just in-frame clones and leaves some out. The data hold 300,000 to 400,000 clones, with roughly 86% observed a single time. J lost 2 bases, V lost 8 bases, and 8 bases had no gene match. From germline, CDR1 is SNHLY and CDR2 FYNNEI. The CDR3 runs to 14 residues. The genes are TRBV2 and TRBJ1-2; 7 bases match TRBD1. This TCR was sampled from a woman aged 55-69 years with COVID-19, enrolled during active disease. The sequenced material came from peripheral blood. The CDR3 DNA is TGTGCCAGCGGACGGACAGGAACAAACTATGGCTACACCTTC. It codes for CASGRTGTNYGYTF.